Listed below are T cell receptor beta chains from one sample, sequenced in a study of cytomegalovirus exposure and HLA in healthy donors. Sequenced by immunoSEQ multiplex PCR; TCRdb stores in-frame clones only, minus some. Here the sample spans 100,000 to 140,000 clones, about 84% being singletons. Sequenced: PBMCs. Receptor source: a man under 40 in good health and CMV-seronegative. CDR3s include the opening cysteine and the closing phenylalanine or tryptophan. Each record gives: J gene, clone size, D gene, CDR3 length, V gene, CDR3 DNA, CDR3 protein. A D gene is named only where the DNA matches it firmly. Where a row states a size, it is once, few, many or the class of an expanded clone; other rows omit it.

J: TRBJ2-6; size: once; D: .; length: 14; V: TRBV29-1; DNA: TGCAGCGTTCGATCCGGGGCTGGGGCCAACGTCCTGACTTTC; CDR3: CSVRSGAGANVLTF
J: TRBJ2-7; size: .; D: TRBD2; length: 12; V: TRBV10-3; DNA: TGTGCCATCGGGACTAGCGGGGAGAAGCAGTACTTC; CDR3: CAIGTSGEKQYF
J: TRBJ2-5; size: .; D: TRBD2; length: 15; V: TRBV30; DNA: TGTGCCTGGAGTAGACTAGCGGGAGGTCCAGAGACCCAGTACTTC; CDR3: CAWSRLAGGPETQYF
J: TRBJ2-7; size: few; D: TRBD2; length: 12; V: TRBV10-3; DNA: TGTGCCACTACGGGACTATCCTACGAGCAGTACTTC; CDR3: CATTGLSYEQYF
J: TRBJ2-5; size: .; D: .; length: 14; V: TRBV28; DNA: TGTGCCAGCAGTTTAAGGACACCGCAAGAGACCCAGTACTTC; CDR3: CASSLRTPQETQYF
J: TRBJ1-1; size: .; D: TRBD1; length: 14; V: TRBV10-2; DNA: TGCGCCAGCAAGACAGGGGGCGTAGACACTGAAGCTTTCTTT; CDR3: CASKTGGVDTEAFF
J: TRBJ2-2; size: .; D: .; length: 15; V: TRBV6-4; DNA: TGTGCCGGCAGTGACGCGACAGTTTCCACCGGGGAGCTGTTTTTT; CDR3: CAGSDATVSTGELFF
J: TRBJ2-7; size: .; D: .; length: 15; V: TRBV5-1; DNA: TGCGCCAGCAGCTCCCAGGGGGGCCACTCCTACGAGCAGTACTTC; CDR3: CASSSQGGHSYEQYF
J: TRBJ2-7; size: .; D: TRBD1; length: 13; V: TRBV11-1; DNA: TGTGCCAGCAGGGGACAGGGTTCCTACGAGCAGTACTTC; CDR3: CASRGQGSYEQYF
J: TRBJ1-1; size: .; D: .; length: 14; V: TRBV10-1; DNA: TGCGCCAGCAGTGAGTCGATATCGGGCACTGAAGCTTTCTTT; CDR3: CASSESISGTEAFF
J: TRBJ2-7; size: .; D: TRBD2; length: 13; V: TRBV7-3; DNA: TGTGCCAGCAGCTTAGCGGGAGTTGGAGAGCAGTACTTC; CDR3: CASSLAGVGEQYF
J: TRBJ1-2; size: .; D: TRBD1; length: 14; V: TRBV14; DNA: TGTGCCAGCAGCCAAAGGGGGCAGAGTGGCGGCTACACCTTC; CDR3: CASSQRGQSGGYTF
J: TRBJ2-7; size: .; D: TRBD1; length: 15; V: TRBV2; DNA: TGTGCCAGCAGTGTTGACAGGGTAAGCTCCTACGAGCAGTACTTC; CDR3: CASSVDRVSSYEQYF